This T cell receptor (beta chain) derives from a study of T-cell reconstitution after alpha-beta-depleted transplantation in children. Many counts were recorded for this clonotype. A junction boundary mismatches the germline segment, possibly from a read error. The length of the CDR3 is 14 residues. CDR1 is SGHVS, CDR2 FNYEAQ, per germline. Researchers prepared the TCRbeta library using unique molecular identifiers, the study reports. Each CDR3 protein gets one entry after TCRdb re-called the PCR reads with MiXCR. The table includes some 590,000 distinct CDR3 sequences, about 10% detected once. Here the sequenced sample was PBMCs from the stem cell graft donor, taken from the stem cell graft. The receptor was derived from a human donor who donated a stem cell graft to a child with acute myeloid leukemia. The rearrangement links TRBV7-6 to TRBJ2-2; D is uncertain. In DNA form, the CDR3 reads TGCGCCAGCAGCTTAGGTTCGGACACCGGGGAGCTGTTTTTT. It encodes CASSLGSDTGELFF.